The present T cell receptor (beta chain) was sequenced within a study of T cells in Graves' hyperthyroidism and ophthalmopathy (dated by TCRdb to about 2019). At the level of the whole study: Peripheral blood was collected at initial diagnosis, before any treatment. In addition, the study compared T-cell repertoires in thyroid tissue and in blood from roughly 6 Graves' hyperthyroidism patients. TCR V-J signatures able to tell the groups apart were searched for in a discovery cohort of 90 to 100 patients, of whom 43 had Graves' ophthalmopathy and about 55 had stable Graves' hyperthyroidism. Whether ophthalmopathy could be predicted prospectively was tested in an independent validation cohort made up of about 20 hyperthyroidism patients plus 17 patients who later progressed to ophthalmopathy. The roughly 91 discovery patients were randomly divided into training and test sets at a 7:3 ratio. After sampling, hyperthyroidism patients received methimazole starting at 30 mg daily, and ophthalmopathy patients received high-dose intravenous methylprednisolone. The paper describes TCR Vbeta CDR3 sequencing of around 130 peripheral blood samples, made up of roughly 45 ophthalmopathy patients, some 76 hyperthyroidism patients and around 17 progressor patients. Overall study results and their limits: No statistical method was used to fix the sample size in advance, and group allocation was not hidden from the investigators. During validation, the model predicted progression to ophthalmopathy a median of roughly six months ahead of onset, with roughly 65% sensitivity and around 73% specificity. Most expanded thyroid clonotypes (frequency above 0.001) were also detected in blood, suggesting blood repertoires may reflect thyroid immune responses. A model built on a 13 V-J signature distinguished ophthalmopathy from stable hyperthyroidism, reaching approximately 89% sensitivity and 81.08% specificity in cross-validation and 80%/75% in testing.

Ophthalmopathy patients had moderately to severely active disease, with a Clinical Activity Score of 3 or more, a NOSPECS grade of 4 or more, and a disease duration of less than 3 months. Patients with uncontrolled infections, other autoimmune diseases, pregnancy or lactation were excluded. Diagnoses were based on clinical symptoms, serum thyroxine and TRAb, thyroid ultrasound and orbital computed tomography. PBMCs were separated from roughly 10 ml of fresh peripheral blood using Ficoll-Paque density gradient centrifugation. Total RNA was extracted with Trizol reagent, and quality was checked on an Agilent 2100 Bioanalyzer. The TCR beta CDR3 regions were amplified from RNA transcripts. The first round of RT-PCR for the TCR CDR3 was performed with the HTBI primer set and the Qiagen OneStep RT-PCR kit. Libraries were constructed in a second round of multiplex PCR, after which size selection and purification were performed. Paired-end sequencing of the libraries was performed with 100 bp reads on an Illumina HiSeq2000. From the authors' description of their analysis: Raw data were processed with SOAPnuke, discarding reads with adapters, uncalled bases, mean Phred below 15, or no exact constant-primer or identifier match. COPE v1.2.5 was used to merge the high-quality paired reads, and each unique nucleotide sequence was defined as a clonotype. Clonotypes were aligned to IMGT TRBV, TRBD and TRBJ reference segments using MiTCR v1.1. The analysis was restricted to V-J combinations with a frequency above 0.0001, which together covered 99.2% of the repertoires. The TCS score was defined as F50 (clonal expansion) divided by E x V (chaos), with BLOSUM62-based TCRdist calculated between CDR3 peptides within each V-J. Welch's t-statistics and random forest reduced several hundred V-J features to about 12, which were used in a naive Bayes classifier (R e1071). The raw public data were reprocessed by TCRdb itself: fastp quality trimming at Q25, MiXCR clonotype calling, in-frame beta chains only. Identical CDR3 protein sequences are pooled into one entry, listed with their most common genes and DNA. TCRdb's processing, not the authors' own work, is the source of the V and J calls. A total of fewer than 450,000 distinct CDR3 sequences appear in this sample, approximately 17% of them only once. The top ten clones comprise about 38% of the sample.

In its sample, this clonotype was seen many times. Its recognized antigen is unknown. No base quality values were provided; no much bigger clone lies one nucleotide off. The CDR3 covers 15 residues, taking in both the cysteine and the phenylalanine. This entry keeps only the CDR3 DNA: 45 bases, framed from base 1. The germline ends are 9 bases apart after V is trimmed by 0 bases and J by 3 bases. Via the germline V gene, CDR1 is SGHVS and CDR2 FQNEAQ. The TCR comes from a man aged 18 to 30 with Graves' ophthalmopathy. The chain was built from TRBV7-8 and TRBJ1-5; no D gene call is confident. The sample taken for sequencing was blood. The nucleotides are TGTGCCAGCAGCTTAGCTGTGGGGATCAATCAGCCCCAGCATTTT. It translates to CASSLAVGINQPQHF.